One sample yielded the 16 T cell receptor beta chains listed below, sequenced in a study of blood T cells in healthy people across ages. Then a second PCR, running roughly 6 to 11 cycles, was carried out with a sample-barcoded 5' primer and a J-beta primer mix. Each CDR3 protein is one row after TCRdb ran MiXCR on the 5' RACE reads. The table includes about 670,000 distinct CDR3 sequences, roughly half detected once. The sample was blood. These receptors were collected from a woman aged 80 or over in good health.

The rearrangement uses TRBV25-1 and TRBJ1-2; D is unresolved. Germline V gene sequence: CDR1 MGHDK, CDR2 SYGVNS. CDR3 length: 11 residues. V was trimmed by 4 bases and J by 8 bases, leaving 8 bases between them. The CDR3 region has the DNA TGTGCCAGCAGTGTGAATGGCGGCTACACCTTC. Translated: CASSVNGGYTF.

The J gene is TRBJ1-4, the V gene TRBV27, with D tentatively TRBD1 (6 bases). V was pared by 5 bases and J by 8 bases, with 15 bases between. Germline V lookup: CDR1 MNHEY, CDR2 SMNVEV (reference sequence). This CDR3 is 14 amino acids long. CDR3 DNA: TGTGCCAGCAGTGGGGGGGCAGTAGGGGAAAAACTGTTTTTT. It codes for CASSGGAVGEKLFF. The complete variable domain, with remaining parts taken from reference TRBV27 and TRBJ1-4, reads EAQVTQNPRYLITVTGKKLTVTCSQNMNHEYMSWYRQDPGLGLRQIYYSMNVEVTDKGDVPEGYKVSRKEKRNFPLILESPSPNQTSLYFCASSGGAVGEKLFFGSGTQLSVL.

This clonotype was seen just once. A single base separates this from a much larger clone, so it may be a read error. The V and J genes are TRBV4-2 and TRBJ2-7; D is unresolved. This CDR3 is 14 amino acids long. Germline CDR1 LGHNA, CDR2 YNFKEQ. Trimming shortened V by 1 base and J by 0 bases, and 7 bases separated the two germline ends. CDR3 region: CASSQVGTSYEQYF. CDR3 bases: TGTGCCAGCAGCCAAGTCGGCACCTCCTACGAGCAGTACTTC.

J is TRBJ2-5 and V is TRBV20-1; TRBD1 aligns across 11 bases. Losses at the gene ends were 4 bases for V and 5 bases for J; bases not matched to a gene: 12. This CDR3 has 16 amino acids. The germline V gene encodes CDR1 DFQATT and CDR2 SNEGSKA (reference sequence). The DNA for the CDR3 is TGCAGTGCTACCAGGGACAGGGGGTCGTCGAGGGAGACCCAGTACTTC. Its protein product is CSATRDRGSSRETQYF.

This clonotype showed up just once. In DNA, the CDR3 is TGTGCCAGCAGCGAGGACGGGGCCTATGGCTACACCTTC. Protein: CASSEDGAYGYTF. This chain uses TRBV9 with TRBJ1-2, with a weak D call TRBD1 (5 bases). Germline lookup yields CDR1 SGDLS and CDR2 YYNGEE. The CDR3 sequence is 13 residues long. V gave up 3 bases and J gave up 4 bases, with 10 bases separating them.

This sequence joins TRBV28 and TRBJ2-5, with 8 bases that match TRBD2. Germline assignment: CDR1 MDHEN and CDR2 SYDVKM. The J segment lost 3 bases and the V segment lost 4 bases, leaving 10 bases of the junction unmatched. CDR3 length equals 16 residues. DNA of the CDR3: TGTGCCAGCAGTTCCAGGCCGGGACTAGGAGAAGAGACCCAGTACTTC. Its translation: CASSSRPGLGEETQYF.

The rearrangement links TRBV29-1 to TRBJ2-1; either TRBD1 or TRBD2 may fit D (5 bases each). The DNA end lines up better with TRBJ2-7; the J call may be wrong. The length of the CDR3 is 16 residues. Germline V gene lookup returns CDR1 SQVTM and CDR2 ANQGSEA. The CDR3 DNA sequence: TGCAGCGTTGAAGATCGGGGCAGGACATCCTACAATGAGCAGTACTTC. It translates to CSVEDRGRTSYNEQYF.

This clonotype was counted a few times. V usage is TRBV11-2 and J usage is TRBJ2-1, with TRBD2 matching over 8 bases. The V and J ends lost 2 bases and 9 bases, in that order; junction bases with no gene match: 9. This CDR3 contains 15 residues. The germline V gene encodes CDR1 SGHAT and CDR2 FQNNGV. CDR3 DNA: TGTGCCAGCAGCTTATATCGAGCGGGAGTGGTTGAGCAGTTCTTC. Protein product: CASSLYRAGVVEQFF.

This clonotype came up many times. V gene TRBV6-1 combines with J gene TRBJ2-3; 11 bases map to TRBD2. This CDR3 contains 17 residues. Germline loops: CDR1 MNHNS, CDR2 SASEGT. V lost 6 bases to trimming and J lost 3 bases; unmatched junction nucleotides: 11. The DNA for the CDR3 is TGTGCCAGCAGGCCAACTGTACTAGCGGGGGAAACAGATACGCAGTATTTT. Protein product: CASRPTVLAGETDTQYF.

The chain couples TRBV20-1 to TRBJ2-5, with 8 bases that match TRBD1. Germline loops: CDR1 DFQATT, CDR2 SNEGSKA (reference sequence). V trimming: 6 bases; J trimming: 2 bases; junction bases outside the gene matches: 5. CDR3 length: 13 residues. The DNA for the CDR3 is TGCAGTGCAAAGGGACAGGCACAAGAGACCCAGTACTTC. It encodes CSAKGQAQETQYF.

This clonotype was picked up a small number of times. The chain recombines TRBV7-2 with TRBJ1-1, with D possibly TRBD1 on 5 matching bases. The ends were cut back, 3 bases at V and 5 bases at J, with 7 bases in the middle. Looked up from germline, CDR1 is SGHTA and CDR2 is FQGNSA. The CDR3 spans 12 residues. DNA for the CDR3: TGTGCCAGCAGCTTCCAGGGAACTGAAGCTTTCTTT. It encodes CASSFQGTEAFF.

This clonotype has ten or more counts. The rearrangement uses TRBV10-3 and TRBJ2-3; no reliable D call. The V gene lost 4 bases and the J gene lost 0 bases, with 11 bases spanning the gap. CDR3 size: 15 residues. CDR1 ENHRY and CDR2 SYGVKD come from the germline V gene. CDR3: CAISAFGPSTDTQYF. The CDR3 DNA reads TGTGCCATCAGTGCCTTTGGGCCGAGCACAGATACGCAGTATTTT.

J is TRBJ2-7 and V is TRBV7-9, with D possibly being TRBD2 (7 bases). This CDR3 has 14 amino acids. Trimming shortened V by 5 bases and J by 6 bases, and 17 bases separated the two germline ends. Germline CDR1 reads SEHNR; CDR2 reads FQNEAQ (reference sequence). CDR3 sequence: CASSPLGGPVEQYF. The CDR3 coding sequence is TGTGCCAGCAGCCCCCTGGGGGGGCCTGTCGAGCAGTACTTC.

The table lists this clonotype with many counts. V usage is TRBV28 and J usage is TRBJ2-1; D possibly corresponds to TRBD2 (6 bases). This CDR3 has 15 amino acids. Trimming pared 5 bases from V and 5 bases from J, leaving 16 bases between. Germline assignment: CDR1 MDHEN and CDR2 SYDVKM. The CDR3 loop reads CASSAPGLFNNEQFF. Written as DNA, the CDR3 is TGTGCCAGCAGTGCCCCGGGACTCTTCAACAATGAGCAGTTCTTC. Complete variable domain (other parts from reference TRBV28 and TRBJ2-1): DVKVTQSSRYLVKRTGEKVFLECVQDMDHENMFWYRQDPGLGLRLIYFSYDVKMKEKGDIPEGYSVSREKKERFSLILESASTNQTSMYLCASSAPGLFNNEQFFGPGTRLTVL.

The rearrangement links TRBV6-1 to TRBJ2-2; TRBD2 matches 10 bases. The CDR3 runs to 19 residues. Germline CDR1 reads MNHNS; CDR2 reads SASEGT. Trimming took 8 bases from V and 2 from J; bases not matched to a gene: 17. This chain's CDR3 is CASPPICSGGKFNTGELFF. DNA for the CDR3: TGTGCCAGCCCCCCTATTTGTAGCGGGGGGAAGTTCAACACCGGGGAGCTGTTTTTT.

This clonotype appeared many times. This chain uses TRBV6-5 with TRBJ2-1, with D unclear. Trimming took 4 bases from V and 3 from J, leaving 25 bases between them. This CDR3 has 19 residues. CDR1 is MNHEY, CDR2 SVGAGI, per germline. CDR3 residues: CASSWARTVKKTHYNEQFF. The DNA for the CDR3 is TGTGCCAGCAGTTGGGCCCGGACGGTTAAGAAGACTCACTACAATGAGCAGTTCTTC.